A selection of T cell receptor beta chains follows, all from one sample in a study of blood T cell repertoires in COVID-19. Data came from immunoSEQ multiplex PCR; TCRdb stores just in-frame clones and leaves some out. This table holds 200,000 to 250,000 clones, 80% found once. The sample was peripheral blood. The source of these receptors is a woman in her seventies with acute or convalescent COVID-19. Both conserved end residues are part of each CDR3. Each record gives: clone size, J gene, D gene, V gene, CDR3 DNA, CDR3 protein. A D gene is named only where the DNA matches it firmly. Where a row states a size, it is once, few, many or the class of an expanded clone; other rows omit it.

size: -; J: TRBJ1-3; D: TRBD1; V: TRBV19; DNA: TGTGCCAGTAGTGTGGACAGGGGGCGCGAAAACACCATATATTTT; CDR3: CASSVDRGRENTIYF
size: once; J: TRBJ2-6; D: -; V: TRBV3-1/TRBV3-2; DNA: TGTGCCAGCAGCCACCGCACTAGTTATCCCAACGTCCTGACTTTC; CDR3: CASSHRTSYPNVLTF
size: -; J: TRBJ2-2; D: -; V: TRBV7-9; DNA: TGTGCCAGCAGCTTCTCTACCATCACCGGGGAGCTGTTTTTT; CDR3: CASSFSTITGELFF
size: -; J: TRBJ1-2; D: TRBD1; V: TRBV28; DNA: TGTGCCAGCAGTATAACCGGGGGCGCCAGGGGGGTATATGGCTACACCTTC; CDR3: CASSITGGARGVYGYTF
size: -; J: TRBJ2-2; D: -; V: TRBV3-1/TRBV3-2; DNA: TGTGCCAGCAGCCTTCGCGCCGGGCCGCGGGGCACCGGGGAGCTGTTTTTT; CDR3: CASSLRAGPRGTGELFF
size: -; J: TRBJ1-1; D: -; V: TRBV30; DNA: TGTGCCTGGTCCCTAGGGAACACTGAAGCTTTCTTT; CDR3: CAWSLGNTEAFF
size: -; J: TRBJ1-2; D: -; V: TRBV18; DNA: TGTGCCAGCTCACCACAAGGAGTGGACTATGGCTACACCTTC; CDR3: CASSPQGVDYGYTF
size: -; J: TRBJ1-1; D: -; V: TRBV11-3; DNA: TGTGCCAGCAGCGGAGTAAACACTGAAGCTTTCTTT; CDR3: CASSGVNTEAFF
size: -; J: TRBJ1-2; D: TRBD1; V: TRBV7-9; DNA: TGTGCCAGCAGCTTTCAGGGGGCTATCTATGGCTACACCTTC; CDR3: CASSFQGAIYGYTF
size: -; J: TRBJ2-1; D: TRBD2; V: TRBV19; DNA: TGTGCCAGTAGTATAGCCCCCAGCGGGAGGGTGAGCAATGAGCAGTTCTTC; CDR3: CASSIAPSGRVSNEQFF
size: -; J: TRBJ1-2; D: TRBD1; V: TRBV28; DNA: TGTGCCAGCAGATTCCGACAGGGCCTCCATGGCTACACCTTC; CDR3: CASRFRQGLHGYTF
size: few; J: TRBJ1-1; D: -; V: TRBV5-1; DNA: TGCGCCAGCAGCTTCGGGCGGGACACTGAAGCTTTCTTT; CDR3: CASSFGRDTEAFF
size: once; J: TRBJ2-1; D: -; V: TRBV11-3; DNA: TGTGCCAGCAGCTTAGGGTCCAGGGACAATGAGCAGTTCTTC; CDR3: CASSLGSRDNEQFF
size: -; J: TRBJ2-7; D: -; V: TRBV11-2; DNA: TGTGCCAGCAGCTTCTCACAGGGATACGAGCAGTACTTC; CDR3: CASSFSQGYEQYF
size: -; J: TRBJ1-3; D: -; V: TRBV2; DNA: TGTGCCAGCAGTGGAACAACGATCTCTGGAAACACCATATATTTT; CDR3: CASSGTTISGNTIYF
size: -; J: TRBJ2-7; D: TRBD2; V: TRBV7-9; DNA: TGTGCCAGCAGCCCCACAGACTCTAGCGGCATGTTC; CDR3: CASSPTDSSGMF
size: few; J: TRBJ2-3; D: TRBD2; V: TRBV9; DNA: TGTGCCAGCAGCGGGACTAGCGGATACACAGATACGCAGTATTTT; CDR3: CASSGTSGYTDTQYF
size: -; J: TRBJ1-5; D: -; V: TRBV7-9; DNA: TGTGCCTCAACGGGGATGAATCAGCCCCAGCATTTT; CDR3: CASTGMNQPQHF
size: -; J: TRBJ2-7; D: TRBD2; V: TRBV5-4; DNA: TGTGCCAGCAGCTCCCAAGCGGGAGACTCCTACGAGCAGTACTTC; CDR3: CASSSQAGDSYEQYF
size: -; J: TRBJ2-3; D: TRBD2; V: TRBV27; DNA: TGTGCCAGCAGCGAGACTAGCGGTGATACGCAGTATTTT; CDR3: CASSETSGDTQYF
size: -; J: TRBJ2-3; D: -; V: TRBV5-6; DNA: TGTGCCAGCAGCTTTAGGGGTGAGCAGTATTTT; CDR3: CASSFRGEQYF
size: -; J: TRBJ2-7; D: TRBD1; V: TRBV29-1; DNA: TGCAGCGTTGGGGACAGCCGCTCCTACGAGCAGTACTTC; CDR3: CSVGDSRSYEQYF
size: -; J: TRBJ2-1; D: -; V: TRBV27; DNA: TGTGCCAGCAGTCGACGACAGATCTATGAGCAGTTCTTC; CDR3: CASSRRQIYEQFF
size: -; J: TRBJ2-1; D: TRBD1; V: TRBV5-6; DNA: TGTGCCAGCAGCCGGACAGGGTCCAATGAGCAGTTCTTC; CDR3: CASSRTGSNEQFF
size: -; J: TRBJ2-7; D: -; V: TRBV6-5; DNA: TGTGCCAGCGCAGGGGATTTAATCTACGAGCAGTACTTC; CDR3: CASAGDLIYEQYF
size: -; J: TRBJ2-1; D: TRBD1; V: TRBV2; DNA: TGTGCCAGCAGCGCGACCGGGACAGGGTTTTTTACCAATGAGCAGTTCTTC; CDR3: CASSATGTGFFTNEQFF
size: -; J: TRBJ2-1; D: TRBD2; V: TRBV14; DNA: TGTGCCAGCAGCCCTCCGGGACTAGCGGGAATCTATGAGCAGTTCTTC; CDR3: CASSPPGLAGIYEQFF
size: many; J: TRBJ2-5; D: TRBD2; V: TRBV28; DNA: TGTGCCAGCAGTTTAGTTAGCGGGAGGGGACGGGAGACCCAGTACTTC; CDR3: CASSLVSGRGRETQYF
size: -; J: TRBJ2-1; D: TRBD2; V: TRBV11-2; DNA: TGTGCCAGCAGCTATGCGGGAGGTTATGAGCAGTTCTTC; CDR3: CASSYAGGYEQFF
size: -; J: TRBJ1-1; D: TRBD1; V: TRBV5-1; DNA: TGCGCCAGCAGCCAGAGCAGGGGGGACACTGAAGCTTTCTTT; CDR3: CASSQSRGDTEAFF
size: -; J: TRBJ1-2; D: -; V: TRBV2; DNA: TGTGCCAGCAGTGAAGGGGCAGGCTATGGCTACACCTTC; CDR3: CASSEGAGYGYTF
size: -; J: TRBJ1-4; D: TRBD1; V: TRBV5-4; DNA: TGTGCCAGCAGCCCAACAGGGGCAACTAATGAAAAACTGTTTTTT; CDR3: CASSPTGATNEKLFF
size: -; J: TRBJ1-6; D: TRBD1; V: TRBV18; DNA: TGTGCCAGCTCAGAATCAGGGGGCGCGGAGAATTCACCCCTCCACTTT; CDR3: CASSESGGAENSPLHF
size: -; J: TRBJ2-7; D: TRBD2; V: TRBV6-6; DNA: TGTGCCAGCGGATTGACTAGCGGGACCTCCTACGAGCAGTACTTC; CDR3: CASGLTSGTSYEQYF
size: -; J: TRBJ1-1; D: -; V: TRBV5-4; DNA: TGTGCCAGCAGCCCCCAAGACAGGATCCCAGGGGAAGCTTTCTTT; CDR3: CASSPQDRIPGEAFF
size: -; J: TRBJ2-7; D: -; V: TRBV20-1; DNA: TGCAGTGCTAGTTTCGGCCCTAGCTCCTACGAGCAGTACTTC; CDR3: CSASFGPSSYEQYF
size: -; J: TRBJ1-1; D: -; V: TRBV19; DNA: TGTGCCAGTAGCACTAGGGTTATGAACACTGAAGCTTTCTTT; CDR3: CASSTRVMNTEAFF
size: -; J: TRBJ2-3; D: TRBD2; V: TRBV10-3; DNA: TGTGCCATCAGTGAGTCGTCGACTAGCGGGTTAGATACGCAGTATTTT; CDR3: CAISESSTSGLDTQYF
size: -; J: TRBJ2-7; D: -; V: TRBV6-5; DNA: TGTGCCAGCAGTTACGGTGAGGGGGACGAGCAGTACTTC; CDR3: CASSYGEGDEQYF
size: once; J: TRBJ1-1; D: -; V: TRBV3-1/TRBV3-2; DNA: TGTGCCAGCAGCCAAGGAGACAGGATGAACACTGAAGCTTTCTTT; CDR3: CASSQGDRMNTEAFF
size: -; J: TRBJ2-5; D: TRBD1; V: TRBV18; DNA: TGTGCCAGCTCACCTGCCGGACAGGGGGATCGGGAGACCCAGTACTTC; CDR3: CASSPAGQGDRETQYF
size: -; J: TRBJ2-3; D: -; V: TRBV6-5; DNA: TGTGCCAGCAGTCCGGGACGGGGGGATACGCAGTATTTT; CDR3: CASSPGRGDTQYF
size: -; J: TRBJ2-4; D: -; V: TRBV13; DNA: TGTGCCAGCAGCTTACCGGGCGGACAATCGGTCAAAAACATTCAGTACTTC; CDR3: CASSLPGGQSVKNIQYF
size: -; J: TRBJ1-4; D: -; V: TRBV6-5; DNA: TGTGCCAGCAGTCCCCACTTTGCAACTAATGAAAAACTGTTTTTT; CDR3: CASSPHFATNEKLFF
size: many; J: TRBJ1-3; D: -; V: TRBV19; DNA: TGTGCCAGTAGTATCTTGTGGACAAGAGGAAACACCATATATTTT; CDR3: CASSILWTRGNTIYF
size: few; J: TRBJ2-1; D: -; V: TRBV11-2; DNA: TGTGCCAGCAGCTTAGTTGGCGGGACGAACTCCTACAATGAGCAGTTCTTC; CDR3: CASSLVGGTNSYNEQFF
size: -; J: TRBJ1-2; D: -; V: TRBV12-3/TRBV12-4; DNA: TGTGCCAGCAGCTCAGGCACTAACTATGGCTACACCTTC; CDR3: CASSSGTNYGYTF
size: -; J: TRBJ2-7; D: TRBD2; V: TRBV5-1; DNA: TGCGCCAGCAGCCCGGGAGGACGGAACTCCTACGAGCAGTACTTC; CDR3: CASSPGGRNSYEQYF
size: -; J: TRBJ1-1; D: -; V: TRBV29-1; DNA: TGCAGCGTCACAGGTTCCGTGAACACTGAAGCTTTCTTT; CDR3: CSVTGSVNTEAFF
size: -; J: TRBJ2-7; D: TRBD1; V: TRBV6-5; DNA: TGTGCCAGCTTGGGGACAGACTCCTACGAGCAGTACTTC; CDR3: CASLGTDSYEQYF
size: -; J: TRBJ2-5; D: TRBD2; V: TRBV7-2; DNA: TGTGCCAGCAGCTTAGTAGCGGGAGGGCCGGAGACCCAGTACTTC; CDR3: CASSLVAGGPETQYF
size: -; J: TRBJ2-5; D: TRBD2; V: TRBV28; DNA: TGTGCCAGCAGTGGCAGGCTAGCGGGAGTTGAGGAGACCCAGTACTTC; CDR3: CASSGRLAGVEETQYF
size: -; J: TRBJ2-1; D: TRBD2; V: TRBV18; DNA: TGTGCCAGCTCACCGGGGACTAGTGACGGTGAGCAGTTCTTC; CDR3: CASSPGTSDGEQFF
size: -; J: TRBJ1-2; D: TRBD1; V: TRBV10-3; DNA: TGTGCCGCCGGGACAGGGGGAGGCTACACCTTC; CDR3: CAAGTGGGYTF
size: -; J: TRBJ2-3; D: TRBD2; V: TRBV19; DNA: TGTGCCAGTAGTATAGGACTAGCGGGAGATACGCAGTATTTT; CDR3: CASSIGLAGDTQYF
size: few; J: TRBJ1-1; D: TRBD1; V: TRBV28; DNA: TGTGCCAGCAGTCTTACGGAGAGGGCAGGGGGAAAAGCTTTCTTT; CDR3: CASSLTERAGGKAFF
size: -; J: TRBJ1-1; D: -; V: TRBV19; DNA: TGTGCCAGTAGTCCATTCCTCAGGGAGGGCACTGAAGCTTTCTTT; CDR3: CASSPFLREGTEAFF
size: -; J: TRBJ2-3; D: -; V: TRBV28; DNA: TGTGCCAGCAGCCAACCGATACAGGGTCTGCTCGCAGATACGCAGTATTTT; CDR3: CASSQPIQGLLADTQYF
size: -; J: TRBJ1-5; D: -; V: TRBV6-1; DNA: TGTGCCAGCAGTGAAGGCTTAGGGGGGGGGAACCTTAATCAGCCCCAGCATTTT; CDR3: CASSEGLGGGNLNQPQHF
size: -; J: TRBJ2-1; D: TRBD1; V: TRBV3-1/TRBV3-2; DNA: TGTGCCAGCAGCCAAAAGGGACAGGGTTACAATGAGCAGTTCTTC; CDR3: CASSQKGQGYNEQFF